Listed here are 23 T cell receptor beta chains from one sample, sequenced in a study of OX40 agonist ivuxolimab in advanced cancers. The protocol was immunoSEQ multiplex PCR, while the TCRdb copy is restricted to in-frame clones and leaves out a portion. The data hold around 80,000 clones, with more than 80% observed a single time. Here the sequenced sample was CD4+ or CD8+ T cells sorted from blood, taken in a trial of the OX40 agonist ivuxolimab. The receptors were gathered from an adult with an advanced solid tumor such as melanoma, head and neck, liver or kidney cancer.

In this sample, this clone turned up a few times. The chain combines TRBV4-3 with TRBJ1-1, with D perhaps matching TRBD1 (5 bases). The CDR3 length is 15 residues. Germline CDR1 LGHNA, CDR2 YSLEER. The V and J ends lost 2 bases and 0 bases respectively, with 10 bases between them. The CDR3 reads CASSQQQGVNTEAFF. In DNA, the CDR3 is TGCGCCAGCAGCCAACAACAAGGGGTGAACACTGAAGCTTTCTTT.

V and J are TRBV10-3 and TRBJ2-5; 9 nucleotides match TRBD2. Germline CDR1 is ENHRY and CDR2 is SYGVKD. V dropped 4 bases and J dropped 5; count of bases not matched to a gene: 8. The CDR3 runs 15 residues. CDR3 in DNA: TGTGCCATCAGTGGGGCTAGCGGGGTGTCGGAGACCCAGTACTTC. It codes for CAISGASGVSETQYF.

The chain is built from TRBV6-4 and TRBJ2-2; D is ambiguous. CDR3 size: 13 residues. V was trimmed by 6 bases and J by 7 bases, leaving 12 bases between them. Germline CDR1 MRHNA, CDR2 SNTAGT. CDR3 nucleotides: TGTGCCAGCAGACCTAAGTCCGTCGGGGAGCTGTTTTTT. This translates into CASRPKSVGELFF.

The chain carries TRBV18 and TRBJ2-1, with D hard to call. The CDR3 length is 14 residues. The germline V and J ends were trimmed by 5 bases and 1 base, with 9 bases remaining between them. The germline CDR1 and CDR2 sequences are KGHSH and LQKENI. CDR3 in DNA: TGTGCCAGCTCAGGTTCCAATTCCTACAATGAGCAGTTCTTC. This translates into CASSGSNSYNEQFF.

The CDR3 loop is CASSPDSLYGYTF. CDR3 nucleotide sequence: TGTGCCAGCAGCCCGGACAGTCTCTATGGCTACACCTTC. This rearrangement joins TRBV7-2 to TRBJ1-2, with D perhaps matching TRBD1 (6 bases). Germline assignment: CDR1 SGHTA and CDR2 FQGNSA. The CDR3 has 13 amino acids. V lost 5 bases and J lost 4, with 11 bases in between.

This clone was seen once. The chain couples TRBV6-6 to TRBJ2-7; maybe TRBD1 (5 bases). The V gene lost 5 bases and the J gene lost 6 bases, with 14 bases spanning the gap. Germline V gene lookup returns CDR1 MNHNY and CDR2 SVGAGI (reference sequence). The CDR3 is 13 residues long. This CDR3 is CASSLDRGAEQYF. Written as DNA, the CDR3 is TGTGCCAGCAGTCTTGATAGGGGCGCCGAGCAGTACTTC.

This clone was detected once. V usage is TRBV6-6 and J usage is TRBJ1-4; D ambiguous. CDR1 MNHNY and CDR2 SVGAGI come from the germline V gene (reference sequence). V was cut by 5 bases and J by 8 bases, with 12 bases left in between. The CDR3 covers 13 residues. CDR3 DNA: TGTGCCAGCAGTCCTCGGAAGGGCGAAAAACTGTTTTTT. This encodes CASSPRKGEKLFF.

The genes are TRBV11-2 and TRBJ1-1; 7 nucleotides line up with TRBD1. V trimming: 5 bases; J trimming: 8 bases; junction bases outside the gene matches: 14. The CDR3 extends over 15 amino acids. From germline, CDR1 is SGHAT and CDR2 FQNNGV. The CDR3 DNA reads TGTGCCAGCAGCGTCCGGGGGACAGCCATCCCAGAAGCTTTCTTT. It codes for CASSVRGTAIPEAFF.

The V gene is TRBV2, the J gene TRBJ2-3; D uncertain. Trimming left V 7 bases short and J 2 bases short, with 13 bases between. CDR1 and CDR2 from the germline V gene are SNHLY and FYNNEI. The CDR3 has 14 amino acids. Written as DNA, the CDR3 is TGTGCCAGCAACCCGACAAGCTTCACAGATACGCAGTATTTT. Translating gives CASNPTSFTDTQYF.

The chain employs TRBV4-2 and TRBJ2-6; D gene unclear. The CDR3 has 17 residues. Germline assignment: CDR1 LGHNA and CDR2 YNFKEQ. V dropped 3 bases and J dropped 0 bases, with 12 bases sitting between them. The CDR3 reads CASSQDVSNSGANVLTF. The CDR3 region has the DNA TGTGCCAGCAGCCAGGATGTGAGTAACTCTGGGGCCAACGTCCTGACTTTC.

CDR3 in amino acids: CASSLRAGTGTDTQYF. The CDR3 coding sequence is TGCGCCAGCAGCTTGAGGGCGGGGACGGGCACAGATACGCAGTATTTT. The chain recombines TRBV5-1 with TRBJ2-3; D might be TRBD2 (6 bases). CDR1 and CDR2 from the germline V gene are SGHRS and YFSETQ. This CDR3 region has 16 residues. Trimming took off 1 base at V and 1 base at J, with 13 bases between the two ends.

The rearrangement links TRBV29-1 to TRBJ1-1; 7 bases map to TRBD1. The germline gives CDR1 SQVTM, CDR2 ANQGSEA. V shed 7 bases and J 1 base; nucleotides not matched to a gene: 6. The length of the CDR3 is 13 residues. CDR3 in DNA: TGCAGCGGAGTGACAGGGACGAACACTGAAGCTTTCTTT. It encodes CSGVTGTNTEAFF.

This clone turned up a few times. V and J are TRBV6-1 and TRBJ1-6; TRBD1 is a possible D gene (6 bases). Between the trimmed V and J ends, which lost 6 bases and 7 bases, there was a span of 13 bases. Germline loops: CDR1 MNHNS, CDR2 SASEGT. The length of the CDR3 is 14 residues. CDR3 loop: CASSTDRTNSPLHF. CDR3 DNA sequence: TGTGCCAGCAGCACCGACAGGACCAATTCACCCCTCCACTTT.

The rearrangement links TRBV7-2 to TRBJ1-4, with D tentatively TRBD1 (6 bases). CDR1 SGHTA and CDR2 FQGNSA come from the germline V gene. This CDR3 is 17 amino acids long. With 1 base removed from V and 5 bases from J, the gap between germline ends came to 17 bases. The CDR3 DNA sequence: TGTGCCAGCAGCTTAGTAATCTTGGGGGCTGGGAATGAAAAACTGTTTTTT. It yields the protein CASSLVILGAGNEKLFF.

V and J are TRBV14 and TRBJ1-2, with D unclear. Germline-derived CDR1 and CDR2 are SGHDN and FVKESK. The CDR3 has 15 amino acids. Trimming pared 0 bases from V and 3 bases from J, leaving 11 bases between. CDR3 bases: TGTGCCAGCAGCCAAGACTTAGTACCAGACTATGGCTACACCTTC. Encoded protein: CASSQDLVPDYGYTF.

The chain recombines TRBV11-2 with TRBJ1-1, with D uncertain. The germline V and J ends were trimmed by 1 base and 4 bases, with 22 bases remaining between them. The germline gives CDR1 SGHAT, CDR2 FQNNGV. The CDR3 spans 18 residues. CDR3 sequence: CASSLVLGKGLRRTEAFF. CDR3 in DNA: TGTGCCAGCAGCTTAGTATTAGGTAAAGGGCTGAGGCGCACTGAAGCTTTCTTT.

V is TRBV19 and J is TRBJ2-2, with 7 bases that match TRBD1. The CDR3 has 14 residues. V lost 9 bases and J lost 5; bases outside the gene matches: 9. Per the germline V gene, CDR1 is LNHDA and CDR2 is SQIVND (reference sequence). CDR3 sequence reads: CASTPGQLTGELFF. The CDR3 nucleotides are TGTGCCAGCACTCCGGGACAGTTAACCGGGGAGCTGTTTTTT.

The J gene is TRBJ2-3, the V gene TRBV14, with 10 bases lining up with TRBD2. The germline CDR1 and CDR2 sequences are SGHDN and FVKESK. Trimming took 1 base from V and 1 from J; bases not matched to a gene: 14. This CDR3 is 20 amino acids long. The CDR3 bases are TGTGCCAGCAGCCAAGGGGTATCTAGCGGGGGACTCGGCGGCACAGATACGCAGTATTTT. Encoded protein: CASSQGVSSGGLGGTDTQYF.

V usage is TRBV11-2 and J usage is TRBJ2-5; either TRBD1 or TRBD2 may supply D (6 bases each). This CDR3 contains 11 residues. Trimming removed 4 bases from V and 14 bases from J, with 14 bases in between. Germline V gene data show CDR1 as SGHAT and CDR2 as FQNNGV. In DNA form, the CDR3 reads TGTGCCAGCAGCTCTGGGGGGCACAGCTACTTC. It yields the protein CASSSGGHSYF.

The chain employs TRBV7-2 and TRBJ2-5, with 8 positions matching TRBD2. The V gene's germline CDR1 is SGHTA and CDR2 FQGNSA. The junction had 12 bases not matched to a gene; V was cut back by 7 bases and J by 5 bases. The CDR3 loop spans 15 amino acids. DNA for the CDR3: TGTGCCAGCAACGGCGGGGGGACCCTCCAGGAGACCCAGTACTTC. Translated: CASNGGGTLQETQYF. The entire variable domain, with the rest obtained from reference TRBV7-2 and TRBJ2-5, is as follows: GAGVSQSPSNKVTEKGKDVELRCDPISGHTALYWYRQSLGQGLEFLIYFQGNSAPDKSGLPSDRFSAERTGGSVSTLTIQRTQQEDSAVYLCASNGGGTLQETQYFGPGTRLLVL.

This chain connects TRBV4-1 to TRBJ1-2; the D is unclear. Germline CDR1 MGHRA, CDR2 YSYEKL. The CDR3 sequence is 14 residues long. Trimming took 2 bases from V and 4 from J, leaving 11 bases between them. CDR3 protein: CASSQPGWVYGYTF. For the CDR3, the DNA is TGCGCCAGCAGCCAACCAGGCTGGGTCTATGGCTACACCTTC.

About this clone: This CDR3 is also generated by other DNA sequences in the sample. The chain joins TRBV11-3 to TRBJ1-1; D gene unclear. The germline CDR1 and CDR2 sequences are SGHNT and YENEEA. V lost 2 bases and J 1 base, leaving 5 bases between the germline ends. The CDR3 is 13 amino acids. The CDR3 DNA reads as TGTGCCAGCAGCTTACTAGGGAACACTGAAGCTTTCTTT. Protein product: CASSLLGNTEAFF.

The chain carries TRBV5-1 and TRBJ1-2; D perhaps matches TRBD1 (6 bases). The CDR3 sequence is 14 residues long. CDR1 is SGHRS and CDR2 is YFSETQ in the germline V gene. V lost 3 bases and J lost 3, with 12 bases in between. The CDR3 bases are TGCGCCAGCAGCTGGGGGGCCCAGGACTATGGCTACACCTTC. Translating gives CASSWGAQDYGYTF.